Many counts were recorded for the clone carrying this T cell receptor beta chain. Construction of the TCRbeta library involved unique molecular identifiers. One entry per CDR3 protein results from TCRdb running MiXCR on the PCR reads. The data contain 5,100 or so distinct CDR3 sequences, about 26% of them seen just once; the ten biggest clones take up 30% to 45%. This record belongs to a study of T-cell reconstitution after alpha-beta-depleted transplantation in children. The TCR originated in a male patient under 10 years old who had a stem cell transplant for acute lymphoblastic leukemia, so the T cells may come from the graft donor. The material was PBMCs, mostly from graft donor cells, obtained 60 days after TCRalphabeta/CD19-depleted stem cell transplant.

CDR3 nucleotide sequence: TGTGCCAGCAGCTTAGGTAGAGGCGAGCAGTACTTC. Amino acids: CASSLGRGEQYF. The rearrangement uses TRBV11-3 and TRBJ2-7; D is ambiguous. V dropped 1 base and J dropped 6 bases, with 7 bases sitting between them. The V gene's germline CDR1 is SGHNT and CDR2 YENEEA. There are 12 residues in the CDR3.